This T cell receptor (beta chain) was found in a study of T cells after yellow fever vaccination. The overall study: Preparation of the low-cell-number fractions used SMART-Seq v4 Ultra Low Input. General study findings and limits: FACS-sorted repertoires could harbor abundant contaminating bulk-population clonotypes. Reappearance after the booster was observed for most primary-vaccination clones (roughly 96% CD4, about 91% CD8). It was the secondary response that reached its peak faster, day 5 versus 15, but it was weaker.

In TCRdb, the 5' RACE reads were re-called with MiXCR into one record per CDR3 protein. The repertoire holds 200,000 or so distinct CDR3 sequences, with 5.5% to 8.5% as singletons. Details on this clonotype: The antigen is undetermined.

The CDR3 is 15 amino acids. CDR1 and CDR2 from the germline V gene are SGHVS and FQNEAQ. V shed 5 bases and J 0 bases; nucleotides not matched to a gene: 2. The source was CD4+ T cells sorted from PBMCs, collected on the day of the yellow fever booster vaccination. The chain combines TRBV7-8 with TRBJ1-3; 9 bases are a match to TRBD1. The origin of this receptor is a young man who received the YFV17D yellow fever vaccine. The CDR3 nucleotides are TGTGCCAGCAGCGGGACAGGGTTCTCTGGAAACACCATATATTTT. This translates into CASSGTGFSGNTIYF.